This is a list of T cell receptor beta chains from one sample in a study of cytomegalovirus exposure and HLA in healthy donors. The data were produced by immunoSEQ multiplex PCR, yet TCRdb's version contains in-frame clones alone and is incomplete. The top ten clones hold about 8.9% of a sample with about 130,000 clones, less than 85% of them seen once. Sequencing was performed on PBMCs. The receptors here all came from a man aged 30 to 39 in good health and CMV-seropositive. Both conserved end residues are part of each CDR3. Fields, in order: J gene, clone size, V gene, D gene, CDR3 protein, CDR3 DNA. A D gene is named only where the DNA matches it firmly. Expanded clones get a size class; other rows say once, few or many, or leave the size out.

>TRBJ2-3|once|TRBV27|TRBD2
CASSLSFGTSFLDTQYF
TGTGCCAGCAGTTTATCCTTTGGGACTAGCTTTTTAGATACGCAGTATTTT
>TRBJ2-7|NA|TRBV19|TRBD2
CASSTGTSGTYEQYF
TGTGCCAGTAGTACCGGGACTAGCGGAACCTACGAGCAGTACTTC
>TRBJ1-2|NA|TRBV4-1|TRBD1
CASSLLTNRGLPNYGYTF
TGCGCCAGCAGCCTATTAACCAACAGGGGGCTTCCTAACTATGGCTACACCTTC
>TRBJ2-3|NA|TRBV4-1|TRBD2
CASRSGLAGPTDTQYF
TGCGCCAGCAGATCGGGACTAGCGGGGCCCACAGATACGCAGTATTTT
>TRBJ1-1|NA|TRBV10-3|TRBD1
CAIRNRDRGTTEAFF
TGTGCCATCAGGAACCGGGACAGGGGTACCACTGAAGCTTTCTTT
>TRBJ1-2|few|TRBV7-8|TRBD1
CASSSGQFYGYTF
TGTGCCAGCAGCTCGGGACAGTTCTATGGCTACACCTTC
>TRBJ1-1|NA|TRBV9|TRBD1
CASNREQGGTEAFF
TGTGCCAGCAACCGGGAACAGGGGGGCACTGAAGCTTTCTTT
>TRBJ2-3|NA|TRBV7-6|TRBD1
CASSLTDRGQDTQYF
TGTGCCAGCAGCCTAACGGACAGGGGGCAGGATACGCAGTATTTT
>TRBJ2-1|NA|TRBV2|NA
CASSEGETRQFF
TGTGCCAGCAGTGAAGGGGAGACTAGGCAGTTCTTC
>TRBJ2-1|NA|TRBV2|TRBD1
CASSERQKTGFWQFF
TGTGCCAGCAGTGAAAGGCAGAAGACAGGGTTTTGGCAGTTCTTC
>TRBJ1-2|NA|TRBV7-9|TRBD1
CASSLEGGQGQGYGYTF
TGTGCCAGCAGCTTAGAGGGGGGACAGGGGCAGGGCTATGGCTACACCTTC
>TRBJ2-1|NA|TRBV5-6|TRBD2
CASSFGSGGAGEQFF
TGTGCCAGCAGCTTTGGTAGCGGGGGGGCCGGTGAGCAGTTCTTC
>TRBJ2-5|NA|TRBV25-1|TRBD1
CASSGQGWETQYF
TGTGCCAGCAGTGGACAGGGCTGGGAGACCCAGTACTTC
>TRBJ1-2|once|TRBV29-1|TRBD1
CSGSYGQGDGYTF
TGCAGCGGGTCCTACGGACAGGGAGATGGCTACACCTTC
>TRBJ1-1|NA|TRBV5-1|NA
CASSSEDTEAFF
TGCGCCAGCAGCTCCGAGGACACTGAAGCTTTCTTT
>TRBJ1-2|NA|TRBV19|NA
CASSPDEGGGYTF
TGTGCCAGTAGTCCCGACGAGGGCGGGGGCTACACCTTC
>TRBJ1-5|NA|TRBV27|NA
CASSLPGSNQPQHF
TGTGCCAGCAGTTTACCGGGTAGCAATCAGCCCCAGCATTTT
>TRBJ1-3|NA|TRBV10-3|NA
CAIRRPGSPSTDSGNTIYF
TGTGCCATCAGGCGACCCGGGTCCCCTTCTACTGACTCTGGAAACACCATATATTTT
>TRBJ2-3|NA|TRBV4-1|TRBD1
CASSPTGGDTQYF
TGCGCCAGCAGCCCAACAGGGGGAGATACGCAGTATTTT
>TRBJ2-7|NA|TRBV4-2|NA
CASSQRTDHYEQYF
TGTGCCAGCAGCCAACGGACAGATCACTACGAGCAGTACTTC
>TRBJ1-1|once|TRBV10-2|NA
CASSESRGLGTEAFF
TGCGCCAGCAGTGAGTCCCGGGGGTTAGGCACTGAAGCTTTCTTT
>TRBJ2-7|NA|TRBV5-6|TRBD2
CASSSGTSGEQYF
TGTGCCAGCAGCTCAGGGACTAGTGGGGAGCAGTACTTC
>TRBJ2-3|few|TRBV5-1|NA
CASSLEYRRSTDTQYF
TGCGCCAGCAGCTTGGAATACCGGAGGAGCACAGATACGCAGTATTTT
>TRBJ2-1|NA|TRBV6-4|TRBD2
CASSVSGGASGDEQFF
TGTGCCAGCAGTGTTAGCGGGGGGGCCAGCGGGGATGAGCAGTTCTTC
>TRBJ1-6|few|TRBV6-5|TRBD1
CASSTLGDRWSPLHF
TGTGCCAGCAGCACGTTGGGGGACAGGTGGTCACCCCTCCACTTT
>TRBJ2-7|NA|TRBV6-5|NA
CASSPRHLGEQYF
TGTGCCAGCAGCCCAAGACATCTTGGCGAGCAGTACTTC
>TRBJ1-1|NA|TRBV6-5|NA
CASNFARDTEAFF
TGTGCCAGCAATTTCGCTCGGGACACTGAAGCTTTCTTT
>TRBJ1-2|NA|TRBV4-1|TRBD1
CASSQGEGDKGAYGYTF
TGCGCCAGCAGCCAAGGCGAGGGGGACAAGGGGGCCTATGGCTACACCTTC
>TRBJ2-3|NA|TRBV5-6|TRBD1
CASSSLRQGGTDTQYF
TGTGCCAGCAGCTCTCTCAGACAGGGGGGCACAGATACGCAGTATTTT
>TRBJ1-5|NA|TRBV11-2|NA
CASSLARGYSNQPQHF
TGTGCCAGCAGCTTAGCCAGGGGCTATAGCAATCAGCCCCAGCATTTT
>TRBJ2-3|NA|TRBV2|NA
CASGGALNTDTQYF
TGTGCCAGCGGGGGGGCCCTGAACACAGATACGCAGTATTTT
>TRBJ1-5|NA|TRBV4-1|TRBD1
CASSLTTPGTGYKPQHF
TGCGCCAGCAGCCTAACTACTCCCGGGACAGGGTACAAGCCCCAGCATTTT
>TRBJ2-3|NA|TRBV7-2|TRBD2
CASSLAYGTSGGGDTQYF
TGTGCCAGCAGCTTAGCTTATGGGACTAGCGGGGGTGGGGATACGCAGTATTTT
>TRBJ2-1|NA|TRBV13|NA
CASSLGPGSSYNEQFF
TGTGCCAGCAGCTTAGGTCCGGGGAGCTCCTACAATGAGCAGTTCTTC
>TRBJ1-2|NA|TRBV5-6|NA
CASSLDRFYGYTF
TGTGCCAGCAGCTTGGACAGATTTTATGGCTACACCTTC
>TRBJ2-4|NA|TRBV2|NA
CASSEATGKNIQYF
TGTGCCAGCAGTGAGGCAACAGGGAAAAACATTCAGTACTTC
>TRBJ2-3|NA|TRBV6-6|NA
CASNLVSVTDTQYF
TGTGCCAGCAACCTAGTATCGGTCACAGATACGCAGTATTTT
>TRBJ1-2|NA|TRBV29-1|TRBD1
CSVQGRDRIVYGYTF
TGCAGCGTTCAAGGCCGGGACAGGATCGTCTATGGCTACACCTTC
>TRBJ1-4|NA|TRBV28|NA
CASRFQWQGVIEKLFF
TGTGCCAGCAGATTCCAATGGCAGGGCGTTATCGAAAAACTGTTTTTT
>TRBJ2-7|NA|TRBV30|NA
CAWRRRQYEQYF
TGTGCCTGGAGGCGGCGTCAATACGAGCAGTACTTC
>TRBJ2-3|NA|TRBV6-4|TRBD2
CASSERGSTDTQYF
TGTGCCAGCAGTGAGCGGGGGAGCACAGATACGCAGTATTTT
>TRBJ2-3|NA|TRBV4-1|NA
CASSQQPPGLKLTDTQYF
TGCGCCAGCAGCCAACAACCCCCGGGACTGAAGCTCACAGATACGCAGTATTTT
>TRBJ1-3|few|TRBV5-1|TRBD1
CASQKQTGDGNTIYF
TGCGCCAGTCAGAAGCAGACAGGGGATGGAAACACCATATATTTT
>TRBJ2-7|NA|TRBV5-8|NA
CASSFSGTWYKTYEQYF
TGTGCCAGCAGCTTTTCGGGAACGTGGTACAAAACCTACGAGCAGTACTTC
>TRBJ2-1|NA|TRBV6-6|TRBD2
CASSYHGTSGGAQQFF
TGTGCCAGCAGTTACCACGGGACTAGCGGGGGGGCCCAGCAGTTCTTC
>TRBJ1-1|once|TRBV6-5|NA
CASTPSRSGNTEAFF
TGTGCCAGCACTCCTAGCCGTAGCGGGAACACTGAAGCTTTCTTT
>TRBJ1-1|NA|TRBV12-5|NA
CASGLTGGVVGAFF
TGTGCTAGTGGTTTGACAGGAGGGGTGGTCGGCGCTTTCTTT
>TRBJ2-3|NA|TRBV7-3|NA
CASSLEVVDTQYF
TGTGCCAGCAGCTTGGAGGTGGTAGATACGCAGTATTTT
>TRBJ2-7|NA|TRBV7-2|TRBD1
CASASRQGYEQYF
TGTGCCAGCGCTTCCCGACAGGGCTACGAGCAGTACTTC
>TRBJ1-1|NA|TRBV6-5|NA
CASSDAGADTEAFF
TGTGCCAGCAGTGACGCAGGGGCGGACACTGAAGCTTTCTTT
>TRBJ2-2|once|TRBV27|NA
CASSFNANTGELFF
TGTGCCAGCAGTTTCAATGCGAACACCGGGGAGCTGTTTTTT
>TRBJ2-1|NA|TRBV15|TRBD1
CATSRDLGGQSYNEQFF
TGTGCCACCAGCAGAGATCTAGGGGGCCAATCCTACAATGAGCAGTTCTTC
>TRBJ2-1|NA|TRBV4-1|NA
CASSPPGRGYNEQFF
TGCGCCAGCAGCCCCCCGGGCAGGGGCTACAATGAGCAGTTCTTC
>TRBJ2-7|NA|TRBV18|TRBD2
CASSPGTSGVYEQYF
TGTGCCAGCTCACCGGGGACTAGCGGGGTTTACGAGCAGTACTTC
>TRBJ1-2|NA|TRBV6-6|NA
CASSHRGRTHNYGYTF
TGTGCCAGCAGTCATAGAGGACGGACACATAACTATGGCTACACCTTC